This T cell receptor (beta chain) is drawn from a study of OX40 agonist ivuxolimab in advanced cancers. Whole-study context: The patients' treatment was ivuxolimab, an agonistic anti-OX40 (CD134) antibody. General study points: At 0.1 to 3.0 mg/kg and by week 6, clonal expansion occurred in CD4+ and CD8+ blood T cells. Mean expanded clone counts were higher in CD8+ than CD4+ T cells.

Trimming removed 2 bases at V and 4 bases at J, with 12 bases between. Germline lookup yields CDR1 LGHNA and CDR2 YSLEER. The CDR3 totals 14 residues. Libraries were prepared by immunoSEQ multiplex PCR; TCRdb keeps only in-frame clonotypes and omits some of them. The sample records roughly 25,000 clones, approximately 70% being singletons. The investigators sampled blood at baseline, at cycle 4 day 1, and at cycle 7 day 1. For this clone: What it binds is unknown.

The TCR sequence derives from an adult with an advanced solid tumor such as melanoma, head and neck, liver or kidney cancer. The rearrangement uses TRBV4-3 and TRBJ2-7; D may be TRBD2 (6 bases). Sequenced here: CD4+ or CD8+ T cells sorted from blood, sampled in a trial of the OX40 agonist ivuxolimab. For the CDR3, the DNA is TGCGCCAGCAGCCAATGGAGGGGCGAATACGAGCAGTACTTC. This translates into CASSQWRGEYEQYF.